These 13 T cell receptor beta chains were sequenced from one sample in a study of blood T cells in healthy people across ages. Next came a second PCR, run for roughly 7 to 12 cycles, which used a sample-barcoded 5' primer along with a J-beta primer mix. TCRdb processed the 5' RACE reads anew with MiXCR; each CDR3 protein has one entry. The sample has approximately 760,000 distinct CDR3 sequences; approximately 25% are singletons. The same data also went into a second study, on T cells of mothers and their children.

Sequenced: blood. These receptors all stem from a boy between 10 and 17 years old in good health.

This clonotype has only a few counts. The chain recombines TRBV7-2 with TRBJ2-1; 11 bases are shared with TRBD2. From germline, CDR1 is SGHTA and CDR2 FQGNSA. V lost 5 bases to trimming and J lost 2 bases; unmatched junction nucleotides: 8. CDR3 size: 17 residues. CDR3 sequence: CASSLLAGGPPYNEQFF. The CDR3, as DNA: TGTGCCAGCAGCCTTTTAGCGGGGGGGCCCCCCTACAATGAGCAGTTCTTC.

This clonotype came up many times. The chain uses TRBV28 and TRBJ2-5; 7 nucleotides align to TRBD2. The tail of the sequence fits TRBJ2-7 better, so the J call may be wrong. Germline V gene lookup returns CDR1 MDHEN and CDR2 SYDVKM. This CDR3 is 12 amino acids long. CDR3 region: CASSFPGGEQYF. For the CDR3, the DNA is TGTGCCAGCAGTTTCCCGGGAGGCGAGCAGTACTTC.

This clonotype was seen only a few times. This chain uses TRBV2 with TRBJ2-2; 8 bases are a match to TRBD2. The trim removed 6 bases at V and 1 base at J, leaving 1 base unmatched. CDR3 length: 14 residues. Germline V gives CDR1 SNHLY, CDR2 FYNNEI. The CDR3: CASSGTRNTGELFF. In DNA, the CDR3 is TGTGCCAGCAGCGGGACTAGGAACACCGGGGAGCTGTTTTTT.

The chain employs TRBV20-1 and TRBJ2-1; 10 bases match TRBD2. The CDR3 has 16 amino acids. With 2 bases clipped from V and 6 bases from J, the junction kept 10 bases outside the gene matches. Germline V gene lookup returns CDR1 DFQATT and CDR2 SNEGSKA (reference sequence). CDR3: CSARSRVLAGINEQFF. The CDR3 DNA follows: TGCAGTGCTAGATCCCGGGTACTAGCGGGGATCAATGAGCAGTTCTTC.

The V call is TRBV5-5, the J call TRBJ2-7; D may correspond to TRBD1 or TRBD2 (5 bases each). Trimming removed 4 bases at V and 7 bases at J, with 18 bases between. The CDR3 has 14 residues. Per the germline V gene, CDR1 is SGHKS and CDR2 is YYEKEE (reference sequence). CDR3 in amino acids: CASSAGTEYREQYF. The CDR3 DNA reads TGTGCCAGCAGCGCCGGGACGGAATATCGGGAGCAGTACTTC.

This rearrangement joins TRBV7-2 to TRBJ2-3, with TRBD2 as a possible D gene (5 bases). Germline V gene data show CDR1 as SGHTA and CDR2 as FQGNSA. V dropped 8 bases and J dropped 0 bases, with 12 bases sitting between them. The length of the CDR3 is 14 residues. The CDR3 region is CASVGLVSTDTQYF. The CDR3 nucleotides are TGTGCCAGCGTAGGACTCGTGAGCACAGATACGCAGTATTTT.

V gene TRBV9 combines with J gene TRBJ1-1; 8 bases map to TRBD1. CDR1 and CDR2 from the germline V gene are SGDLS and YYNGEE. This CDR3 is built from 17 residues. V lost 2 bases to trimming and J lost 0 bases; unmatched junction nucleotides: 9. CDR3 DNA: TGTGCCAGCAGCGTGGTTGGGACAGGAAGCATGAACACTGAAGCTTTCTTT. Translated: CASSVVGTGSMNTEAFF.

The table lists this clonotype with a few counts. The rearrangement uses TRBV12-3 or TRBV12-4 and TRBJ2-5, with 10 nucleotides matching TRBD2. The CDR3 has 15 amino acids. Germline trimming cut 6 bases from V and 11 bases from J; bases unmatched to any gene: 15. CDR3 DNA: TGTGCCAGCAGCCCCGTAGCGGGAGGATCCTTGGGGCAGTACTTC. Translation: CASSPVAGGSLGQYF.

The chain uses TRBV29-1 and TRBJ1-2, with D unclear. Germline-derived CDR1 and CDR2 are SQVTM and ANQGSEA. The CDR3 is made up of 13 amino acids. V lost 3 bases, J lost 6 bases, and 14 bases lay in between. The DNA for the CDR3 is TGCAGCGTTGACCGGGGAATAGCAAATGGCTACACCTTC. It yields the protein CSVDRGIANGYTF.

The chain carries TRBV4-2 and TRBJ2-1; D possibly corresponds to TRBD1 (5 bases). Near its end, the DNA agrees better with TRBJ2-5, so the J call may be wrong. Germline assignment: CDR1 LGHNA and CDR2 YNFKEQ. This CDR3 spans 16 amino acids. The CDR3 bases are TGTGCCAGCAGCCAGGGCCCCCAGGGCCCGGAAGAGACCCAGTACTTC. It specifies CASSQGPQGPEETQYF.

The DNA for the CDR3 is TGCGCCAGCAGCTCGACTAGCGGAGAGCGTTATGAGCAGTTCTTC. Its protein is CASSSTSGERYEQFF. This chain joins TRBV5-1 and TRBJ2-1; 9 bases line up with TRBD2. The germline CDR1 and CDR2 sequences are SGHRS and YFSETQ. The trim removed 3 bases at V and 8 bases at J, leaving 9 bases unmatched. The CDR3 loop spans 15 amino acids.

This clonotype has more than one count but fewer than ten. This rearrangement joins TRBV25-1 to TRBJ2-3; the D is unclear. Germline values: CDR1 MGHDK, CDR2 SYGVNS. The CDR3 runs to 14 residues. Trimming left V 3 bases short and J 0 bases short, with 7 bases between. CDR3 DNA sequence: TGTGCCAGCAGTGAGAGCCCTAGCACAGATACGCAGTATTTT. Translated: CASSESPSTDTQYF.

V is TRBV13 and J is TRBJ1-1, with no clear D. The germline CDR1 and CDR2 sequences are PRHDT and FYEKMQ (reference sequence). Trimming shortened V by 2 bases and J by 0 bases, and 7 bases separated the two germline ends. The CDR3 is 14 residues long. The CDR3 spells CASSLIRLNTEAFF. The CDR3 DNA reads as TGTGCCAGCAGCTTAATCCGGCTGAACACTGAAGCTTTCTTT.